Listed below are T cell receptor beta chains from one sample, sequenced in a study of blood T cell repertoires in COVID-19. Generated by immunoSEQ multiplex PCR, the TCRdb table keeps only in-frame clones and is missing some. The table includes some 300,000 clones, around 85% detected once. The source material was peripheral blood. The receptors were gathered from a woman aged 45-65 years with active or convalescent COVID-19. Each CDR3 is given with its conserved first and last residue. D genes are given only for firm matches. Rows give clone size only sometimes, using once, few, many, or a class for an expanded clone.

abundance: .
v_gene: TRBV2
j_gene: TRBJ2-7
d_gene: TRBD2
CDR3nt: TGTGCCAGCAGTTACTTTCGACCTAGCGGGAGCCTCTCCTACGAGCAGTACTTC
CDR3aa: CASSYFRPSGSLSYEQYF

abundance: .
v_gene: TRBV6-1
j_gene: TRBJ2-1
d_gene: TRBD2
CDR3nt: TGTGCCAGCAGTGACAAGCGGGAGGGCTTTGGTAACAATGAGCAGTTCTTC
CDR3aa: CASSDKREGFGNNEQFF

abundance: .
v_gene: TRBV19
j_gene: TRBJ1-1
d_gene: .
CDR3nt: TGTGCCAGTAGTATCCAAGCTCGCACTGAAGCTTTCTTT
CDR3aa: CASSIQARTEAFF

abundance: few
v_gene: TRBV7-8
j_gene: TRBJ1-5
d_gene: .
CDR3nt: TGTGCCAGCAGCTTAGCCACGGCGGCCCAGGGGCCCCAGCATTTT
CDR3aa: CASSLATAAQGPQHF

abundance: .
v_gene: TRBV7-2
j_gene: TRBJ1-1
d_gene: TRBD1
CDR3nt: TGTGCCAGCAGCATGTACAGGGGGAACACTGAAGCTTTCTTT
CDR3aa: CASSMYRGNTEAFF

abundance: .
v_gene: TRBV5-1
j_gene: TRBJ2-3
d_gene: .
CDR3nt: TGCGCCAGCAGCTTGTCATGGGGGGTCAAGGGGAGCACAGATACGCAGTATTTT
CDR3aa: CASSLSWGVKGSTDTQYF

abundance: .
v_gene: TRBV3-1/TRBV3-2
j_gene: TRBJ2-3
d_gene: .
CDR3nt: TGTGCCAGCAGCCATCGCTCATCTATGCAAGATACGCAGTATTTT
CDR3aa: CASSHRSSMQDTQYF

abundance: few
v_gene: TRBV12-3/TRBV12-4
j_gene: TRBJ1-5
d_gene: .
CDR3nt: TGTGCCAACGGACAGAACAATCAGCCCCAGCATTTT
CDR3aa: CANGQNNQPQHF

abundance: .
v_gene: TRBV30
j_gene: TRBJ2-1
d_gene: TRBD2
CDR3nt: TGTGCCTGGAGCGAACTAGCGGGCGGGCAGTTCTTC
CDR3aa: CAWSELAGGQFF

abundance: .
v_gene: TRBV5-1
j_gene: TRBJ2-3
d_gene: .
CDR3nt: TGCGCCAGCAGCACCGCTATCACAGATACGCAGTATTTT
CDR3aa: CASSTAITDTQYF

abundance: .
v_gene: TRBV7-9
j_gene: TRBJ1-4
d_gene: TRBD1
CDR3nt: TGTGCCAGCAGCCGGGGACAGCCTGAAAAACTGTTTTTT
CDR3aa: CASSRGQPEKLFF

abundance: .
v_gene: TRBV5-1
j_gene: TRBJ2-1
d_gene: TRBD1
CDR3nt: TGCGCCAGCAGCGTACTGCCCAGGGGGAGCTCCTACAATGAGCAGTTCTTC
CDR3aa: CASSVLPRGSSYNEQFF

abundance: .
v_gene: TRBV19
j_gene: TRBJ2-5
d_gene: .
CDR3nt: TGTGCCAGTAGTATCGGTCTATCGAGCCTCCAAGAGACCCAGTACTTC
CDR3aa: CASSIGLSSLQETQYF

abundance: once
v_gene: TRBV4-1
j_gene: TRBJ2-3
d_gene: TRBD2
CDR3nt: TGCGCCAGCAGCCAACGGAAGGGACTAGGCACTAGCACAGATACGCAGTATTTT
CDR3aa: CASSQRKGLGTSTDTQYF

abundance: .
v_gene: TRBV9
j_gene: TRBJ1-3
d_gene: .
CDR3nt: TGTGCCAGCAGCGTCTTGGCCCAGCGCTCTGGAAACACCATATATTTT
CDR3aa: CASSVLAQRSGNTIYF

abundance: .
v_gene: TRBV15
j_gene: TRBJ2-1
d_gene: .
CDR3nt: TGTGCCACCAGCAGAGATCCCATGGGTCTAGCTCCGGATGAGCAGTTCTTC
CDR3aa: CATSRDPMGLAPDEQFF

abundance: .
v_gene: TRBV5-6
j_gene: TRBJ1-5
d_gene: .
CDR3nt: TGTGCCAGCAGCTCAGAGCGCGGTCAGCCCCAGCATTTT
CDR3aa: CASSSERGQPQHF